The rows below give T cell receptor beta chains drawn from one sample of a study of blood T cells in healthy people across ages. TCRdb fed the 5' RACE reads into MiXCR, producing one record per CDR3 protein. The table has some 320,000 distinct CDR3 sequences, less than 30% seen once; the top ten hold around 30%. Sequenced input: blood. The receptors stem from a woman aged 70-85 years in good health. Both conserved end residues are part of each CDR3. D genes are given only for firm matches. Part of the rows lack a size; the others show once, few, many or a class for expanded clones.

d_gene: -; abundance: many; v_gene: TRBV20-1; j_gene: TRBJ1-2; CDR3nt: TGCAGTGCCCTGAGGGTGCCAGATGGCTACACCTTC; CDR3aa: CSALRVPDGYTF
d_gene: TRBD2; abundance: -; v_gene: TRBV6-6; j_gene: TRBJ2-7; CDR3nt: TGTGCCAGCAGTCAACTATCTAGCGGGCTCTACGAGCAGTACTTC; CDR3aa: CASSQLSSGLYEQYF
d_gene: TRBD2; abundance: few; v_gene: TRBV20-1; j_gene: TRBJ2-1; CDR3nt: TGCAGTGCTAGCCCACTAGCGAGCTCCTACAATGAGCAGTTCTTC; CDR3aa: CSASPLASSYNEQFF
d_gene: TRBD1; abundance: few; v_gene: TRBV20-1; j_gene: TRBJ2-4; CDR3nt: TGCAGTGCTAGATCGCTGACAGGGTTGGAAAACATTCAGTACTTC; CDR3aa: CSARSLTGLENIQYF
d_gene: TRBD2; abundance: few; v_gene: TRBV5-6; j_gene: TRBJ2-1; CDR3nt: TGTGCCAGCAGCCTTCGGACTAGCGGGAGAAGGAATGAGCAGTTCTTC; CDR3aa: CASSLRTSGRRNEQFF
d_gene: -; abundance: -; v_gene: TRBV20-1; j_gene: TRBJ2-7; CDR3nt: TGCAGTGCTAGAGTCCCCAGTGACTACGAGCAGTACTTC; CDR3aa: CSARVPSDYEQYF
d_gene: TRBD1; abundance: many; v_gene: TRBV20-1; j_gene: TRBJ2-7; CDR3nt: TGCAGTGCTCGGACCGGGACAGGGGGTCCCGAGCAGTACTTC; CDR3aa: CSARTGTGGPEQYF
d_gene: TRBD1; abundance: -; v_gene: TRBV24-1; j_gene: TRBJ2-4; CDR3nt: TGTGCCACCAGTGAACCGACAGGGAACATTCAGTACTTC; CDR3aa: CATSEPTGNIQYF
d_gene: TRBD1; abundance: -; v_gene: TRBV6-1; j_gene: TRBJ2-7; CDR3nt: TGTGCCAGCAGTGAAAATGGACAGGGGGCTTCCTACGAGCAGTACTTC; CDR3aa: CASSENGQGASYEQYF
d_gene: TRBD1; abundance: few; v_gene: TRBV6-6; j_gene: TRBJ2-7; CDR3nt: TGTGCCAGCAGATTTACAGGGGTAAACGAGCAGTACTTC; CDR3aa: CASRFTGVNEQYF
d_gene: TRBD2; abundance: -; v_gene: TRBV7-9; j_gene: TRBJ2-1; CDR3nt: TGTGCCAGCAGCCGTAGCGGGACCAACATCAATGAGCAGTTCTTC; CDR3aa: CASSRSGTNINEQFF
d_gene: TRBD1; abundance: few; v_gene: TRBV7-2; j_gene: TRBJ2-6; CDR3nt: TGTGCCACAAACGGACAGGGGAAAAACTTTGGGGCCAACGTCCTGACTTTC; CDR3aa: CATNGQGKNFGANVLTF
d_gene: -; abundance: few; v_gene: TRBV7-3; j_gene: TRBJ2-5; CDR3nt: TGTGCCAGCAGCTTGCTCTTCCAAGAGACCCAGTACTTC; CDR3aa: CASSLLFQETQYF
d_gene: -; abundance: -; v_gene: TRBV14; j_gene: TRBJ1-2; CDR3nt: TGTGCCAGCAGCCAGTGGGGAGGGACCGGCTACACCTTC; CDR3aa: CASSQWGGTGYTF
d_gene: -; abundance: few; v_gene: TRBV19; j_gene: TRBJ2-7; CDR3nt: TGTGCCTCCTCGCCAGCAAGGCAGGCCCGGTACGAGCAGTACTTC; CDR3aa: CASSPARQARYEQYF
d_gene: -; abundance: few; v_gene: TRBV29-1; j_gene: TRBJ1-2; CDR3nt: TGCAGCGTTAGAGGTCAGGACTATGGCTACACCTTC; CDR3aa: CSVRGQDYGYTF
d_gene: TRBD2; abundance: -; v_gene: TRBV14; j_gene: TRBJ2-7; CDR3nt: TGTGCCAGCAGCCCAGACGAGGGACTACCCTACGAGCAGTACTTC; CDR3aa: CASSPDEGLPYEQYF
d_gene: -; abundance: few; v_gene: TRBV20-1; j_gene: TRBJ2-1; CDR3nt: TGCAGTGCTCTTTCGAATCGGGAGCTCCCCAGAAATGAGCAGTTCTTC; CDR3aa: CSALSNRELPRNEQFF
d_gene: -; abundance: many; v_gene: TRBV10-3; j_gene: TRBJ1-2; CDR3nt: TGTGCCATCAGTGAGTCGAGAGAGAGATACACCTTC; CDR3aa: CAISESRERYTF
d_gene: -; abundance: -; v_gene: TRBV7-2; j_gene: TRBJ2-5; CDR3nt: TGTGCCAGCAGCTTGGGCGGAGGGGGCGAGACCCAGTACTTC; CDR3aa: CASSLGGGGETQYF
d_gene: TRBD2; abundance: -; v_gene: TRBV5-6; j_gene: TRBJ2-2; CDR3nt: TGTGCCAGCAGTCAGGGACTAGCGGTGGGGGAGCTGTTTTTT; CDR3aa: CASSQGLAVGELFF
d_gene: TRBD1; abundance: few; v_gene: TRBV19; j_gene: TRBJ2-1; CDR3nt: TGTGCCAGTAGCCGACGACAGGGGTACAATGAGCAGTTCTTC; CDR3aa: CASSRRQGYNEQFF
d_gene: -; abundance: -; v_gene: TRBV6-5; j_gene: TRBJ1-1; CDR3nt: TGTGCCAGCAGTTCACGCAGACAGACTCAAAACACTGAAGCTTTCTTT; CDR3aa: CASSSRRQTQNTEAFF
d_gene: -; abundance: -; v_gene: TRBV27; j_gene: TRBJ2-1; CDR3nt: TGTGCCAGCAGTTGGCTGGGGGGGCGAGGTAATGAGCAGTTCTTC; CDR3aa: CASSWLGGRGNEQFF
d_gene: TRBD2; abundance: large; v_gene: TRBV20-1; j_gene: TRBJ2-1; CDR3nt: TGCAGTGCTAAACTAGCGGGGACATCCTACAATGAGCAGTTCTTC; CDR3aa: CSAKLAGTSYNEQFF
d_gene: -; abundance: -; v_gene: TRBV7-9; j_gene: TRBJ2-5; CDR3nt: TGTGCCAGCAGCTTAGTATTGATCGGGGGACAAGAGACCCAGTACTTC; CDR3aa: CASSLVLIGGQETQYF
d_gene: -; abundance: -; v_gene: TRBV5-1; j_gene: TRBJ2-5; CDR3nt: TGCGCCAGCAGCTTGGAAGCAGGGGAGGGAGAGACCCAGTACTTC; CDR3aa: CASSLEAGEGETQYF
d_gene: -; abundance: many; v_gene: TRBV29-1; j_gene: TRBJ1-1; CDR3nt: TGCAGCGGAGGACACACTGAAGCTTTCTTT; CDR3aa: CSGGHTEAFF
d_gene: -; abundance: few; v_gene: TRBV20-1; j_gene: TRBJ1-2; CDR3nt: TGCAGTGCTCGGGAAGGAAGTGCCGGATTCGGCTACACCTTC; CDR3aa: CSAREGSAGFGYTF
d_gene: TRBD2; abundance: -; v_gene: TRBV28; j_gene: TRBJ2-7; CDR3nt: TGTGCCAGCCTCAGCGTTAGCGGGGCCTCCTACGAGCAGTACTTC; CDR3aa: CASLSVSGASYEQYF
d_gene: -; abundance: few; v_gene: TRBV27; j_gene: TRBJ1-4; CDR3nt: TGTGCCAGCAGTCGCGTGGGGGGGAAGGGGAATGAAAAACTGTTTTTT; CDR3aa: CASSRVGGKGNEKLFF
d_gene: TRBD2; abundance: -; v_gene: TRBV12-3/TRBV12-4; j_gene: TRBJ2-3; CDR3nt: TGTGCCAGCAGTGCGGGCGGGGGTACGCAGTATTTT; CDR3aa: CASSAGGGTQYF
d_gene: -; abundance: -; v_gene: TRBV3-1; j_gene: TRBJ1-4; CDR3nt: TGTGCCAGCGGACTCGATGAAAAACTGTTTTTT; CDR3aa: CASGLDEKLFF
d_gene: TRBD1; abundance: once; v_gene: TRBV12-3/TRBV12-4; j_gene: TRBJ2-1; CDR3nt: TGTGCCAGCACCGCGGACAGGGCCTACAATGAGCAGTTCTTC; CDR3aa: CASTADRAYNEQFF
d_gene: TRBD1; abundance: few; v_gene: TRBV29-1; j_gene: TRBJ1-4; CDR3nt: TGCAGCGTTGCCGAGACAGGGGGGAGAGAAAAACTGTTTTTT; CDR3aa: CSVAETGGREKLFF